What follows are 17 T cell receptor beta chains derived from one specimen sequenced in a study of cytomegalovirus exposure and HLA in healthy donors. Both 60 Vbeta primers and 13 Jbeta primers went into the PCR. Profiling relied on immunoSEQ multiplex PCR, and the TCRdb table lists in-frame clones only, not all of them. The table includes about 140,000 clones, approximately 71% detected once. The sequencing sample was made of PBMCs. Receptors were obtained from a middle-aged man in good health and CMV-seronegative.

The chain combines TRBV7-3 with TRBJ2-3, with D uncertain. The V and J ends lost 3 bases and 6 bases respectively, with 4 bases between them. The CDR3 spans 11 residues. CDR1 and CDR2 (germline): SGHTA, FQGTGA. This chain's CDR3 is CASSFGDTQYF. The CDR3 nucleotides read TGTGCCAGCAGCTTCGGGGATACGCAGTATTTT.

V and J are TRBV4-3 and TRBJ2-1; 7 positions agree with TRBD1. Germline CDR1 and CDR2: LGHNA and YSLEER. The CDR3 loop spans 16 amino acids. V was clipped by 0 bases and J by 6 bases; unmatched bases: 8. CDR3 residues: CASSQDGTDRTNEQFF. The CDR3 region has the DNA TGCGCCAGCAGCCAAGACGGGACAGACCGTACCAATGAGCAGTTCTTC.

The chain uses TRBV5-1 and TRBJ2-1; the D is unclear. The CDR3 contains 15 residues. V was pared by 9 bases and J by 5 bases, with 21 bases between. The V gene's germline CDR1 is SGHRS and CDR2 YFSETQ. The CDR3 region is CATSDPTTGDNEQFF. CDR3 sequence (DNA): TGCGCCACTTCCGACCCAACTACCGGCGACAATGAGCAGTTCTTC.

This clone was found a few times. This chain uses TRBV7-2 with TRBJ1-5, with D tentatively TRBD1 (5 bases). The CDR3 is made up of 15 amino acids. V was cut by 5 bases and J by 0 bases, with 11 bases left in between. The germline CDR1 and CDR2 sequences are SGHTA and FQGNSA. The chain's CDR3 is CASSLVGRSNQPQHF. The CDR3 DNA reads TGTGCCAGCAGCCTCGTGGGGCGTAGCAATCAGCCCCAGCATTTT.

A few counts support this clone. The chain uses TRBV30 and TRBJ1-5; 10 nucleotides line up with TRBD1. Unmatched junction bases numbered 3, after V lost 5 bases and J lost 5 bases. The CDR3 is 13 residues long. Per the germline V gene, CDR1 is GTSNPN and CDR2 is SVGIG (reference sequence). CDR3 sequence (DNA): TGTGCCTGGGGCGGACAGGGGGATCAGCCCCAGCATTTT. Translated: CAWGGQGDQPQHF.

This chain joins TRBV18 and TRBJ1-1, with D possibly being TRBD1 (5 bases). With 4 bases removed from V and 1 base from J, the gap between germline ends came to 10 bases. CDR1 and CDR2 (germline): KGHSH, LQKENI. The CDR3 is 14 residues long. CDR3 residues: CASSLSQGNTEAFF. The CDR3 nucleotides are TGTGCCAGCTCACTTAGTCAGGGGAACACTGAAGCTTTCTTT.

The table lists this clone with a few counts. J is TRBJ1-1 and V is TRBV2, with a possible D match to TRBD1 (5 bases). CDR1 is SNHLY, CDR2 FYNNEI, per germline. The length of the CDR3 is 15 residues. Deletions cut 3 bases from V and 1 base from J, with 12 bases between. This CDR3 is CASSESTAENTEAFF. DNA for the CDR3: TGTGCCAGCAGTGAGTCGACAGCCGAGAACACTGAAGCTTTCTTT.

The chain uses TRBV29-1 and TRBJ1-2; no firm D call. The V end was cut by 5 bases, the J end by 0 bases, with 10 bases between. Germline V gene sequence: CDR1 SQVTM, CDR2 ANQGSEA. The CDR3 spans 13 residues. Written as DNA, the CDR3 is TGCAGCGTTCTAAGCCCCGCTAACTATGGCTACACCTTC. This encodes CSVLSPANYGYTF. Combining the CDR3 with reference TRBV29-1 and TRBJ1-2 gives the whole variable domain SAVISQKPSRDICQRGTSLTIQCQVDSQVTMMFWYRQQPGQSLTLIATANQGSEATYESGFVIDKFPISRPNLTFSTLTVSNMSPEDSSIYLCSVLSPANYGYTFGSGTRLTVV.

V gene TRBV13 combines with J gene TRBJ2-7, with 11 bases fitting TRBD1. This CDR3 region has 14 residues. V trimming: 6 bases; J trimming: 6 bases; junction bases outside the gene matches: 7. CDR1 PRHDT and CDR2 FYEKMQ come from the germline V gene (reference sequence). The CDR3 here is CASRRQGQGGEQYF. The DNA for the CDR3 is TGTGCCAGCAGACGACAGGGACAGGGGGGCGAGCAGTACTTC.

This rearrangement joins TRBV29-1 to TRBJ1-3, with D uncertain. CDR1 and CDR2 from the germline V gene are SQVTM and ANQGSEA. Trimming took 7 bases from V and 0 from J, leaving 7 bases between them. The CDR3 totals 12 residues. CDR3 sequence (DNA): TGCAGCGCCGGACTCTCTGGAAACACCATATATTTT. Translating it yields CSAGLSGNTIYF.

The V and J genes are TRBV2 and TRBJ1-2; D remains unclear. This CDR3 contains 13 residues. Trimming took 6 bases from V and 4 from J, leaving 12 bases between them. Per germline, CDR1 SNHLY and CDR2 FYNNEI. The CDR3 sequence is CASSGAEVYGYTF. CDR3 bases: TGTGCCAGCAGCGGAGCGGAGGTCTATGGCTACACCTTC. Complete variable domain (other parts from reference TRBV2 and TRBJ1-2): EPEVTQTPSHQVTQMGQEVILRCVPISNHLYFYWYRQILGQKVEFLVSFYNNEISEKSEIFDDQFSVERPDGSNFTLKIRSTKLEDSAMYFCASSGAEVYGYTFGSGTRLTVV.

The gene calls are TRBV29-1 and TRBJ2-3; possibly TRBD1 for D (6 bases). With 5 bases removed from V and 2 bases from J, the gap between germline ends came to 11 bases. Per germline, CDR1 SQVTM and CDR2 ANQGSEA. The CDR3 consists of 13 residues. The CDR3 DNA is TGCAGCGTTCTCAGGGGTCTCACAGATACGCAGTATTTT. The encoded protein is CSVLRGLTDTQYF.

The chain links TRBV5-1 to TRBJ2-5; the D gene is possibly TRBD1 (7 bases). The germline V and J ends were trimmed by 6 bases and 5 bases, with 20 bases remaining between them. Germline V gene data show CDR1 as SGHRS and CDR2 as YFSETQ. The CDR3 loop spans 15 amino acids. CDR3 sequence (DNA): TGCGCCAGCAACCTGAAGGGCCAGGGGGGCGAGACCCAGTACTTC. Translation: CASNLKGQGGETQYF.

The genes are TRBV6-1 and TRBJ1-5; the match to TRBD1 covers 10 bases. Germline values: CDR1 MNHNS, CDR2 SASEGT. The CDR3 runs 18 residues. The V segment lost 1 base and the J segment 2 bases; nucleotides outside the gene matches: 8. CDR3 sequence reads: CASSEGDRGPSGNQPQHF. The CDR3 bases are TGTGCCAGCAGTGAAGGGGACAGGGGTCCCAGCGGCAATCAGCCCCAGCATTTT.

The chain is built from TRBV7-2 and TRBJ1-5, with TRBD1 matching over 11 bases. Trimming cost V 6 bases and J 0 bases; bases outside gene matches: 7. This CDR3 comprises 17 residues. Germline lookup yields CDR1 SGHTA and CDR2 FQGNSA. The CDR3 spells CASSTSGTGGSNQPQHF. CDR3 coding DNA: TGTGCCAGCAGTACCTCCGGGACAGGGGGTAGCAATCAGCCCCAGCATTTT.

The DNA for the CDR3 is TGTGCCATCAGTGACAATCTAGCGGGGGCCACGAATGAGCAGTTCTTC. Translation: CAISDNLAGATNEQFF. The chain links TRBV10-3 to TRBJ2-1; TRBD2 agrees at 10 bases. Germline V gives CDR1 ENHRY, CDR2 SYGVKD. The V and J ends lost 3 bases and 7 bases, in that order; junction bases with no gene match: 9. The CDR3 is 16 amino acids.

The chain combines TRBV30 with TRBJ1-5; D is uncertain. The CDR3 covers 20 residues. V lost 4 bases and J lost 0, with 28 bases in between. CDR1 GTSNPN and CDR2 SVGIG come from the germline V gene (reference sequence). In DNA, the CDR3 is TGTGCCTGGACCTGTAAAGAGCACGGCGAGGGCAGATATAGCAATCAGCCCCAGCATTTT. It translates to CAWTCKEHGEGRYSNQPQHF.